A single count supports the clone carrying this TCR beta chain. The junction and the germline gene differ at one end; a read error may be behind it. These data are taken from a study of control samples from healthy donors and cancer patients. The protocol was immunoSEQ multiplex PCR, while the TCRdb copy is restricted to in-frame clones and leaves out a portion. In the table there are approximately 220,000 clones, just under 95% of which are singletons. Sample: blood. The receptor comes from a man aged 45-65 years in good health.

The CDR3 region is CASSQDSCGRGF. CDR3 nucleotides: TGTGCCAGCAGCCAAGATTCGTGCGGTCGGGGCTTT. This rearrangement joins TRBV3-1 (or the pseudogene TRBV3-2) to TRBJ1-4; D possibly corresponds to TRBD1 (5 bases). CDR1 and CDR2 from the germline V gene are LGHDT and YNNKEL (reference sequence). The CDR3 has 12 residues.